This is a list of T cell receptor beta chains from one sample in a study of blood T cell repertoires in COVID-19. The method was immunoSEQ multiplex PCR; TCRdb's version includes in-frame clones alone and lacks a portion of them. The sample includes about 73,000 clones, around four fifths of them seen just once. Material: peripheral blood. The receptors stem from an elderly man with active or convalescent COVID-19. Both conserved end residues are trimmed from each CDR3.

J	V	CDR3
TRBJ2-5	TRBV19	ASSISREETQY
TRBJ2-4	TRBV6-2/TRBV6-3	ASSTGGAVTKNIQY
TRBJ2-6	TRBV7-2	ASSSRTGSDHSGANVLT
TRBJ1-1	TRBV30	AWSRGQGWTEAF
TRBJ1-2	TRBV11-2	ASSPGGGSLSGYT
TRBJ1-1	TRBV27	ASSLSGRGGWFTEAF
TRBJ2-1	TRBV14	ASSQHREGNEQF
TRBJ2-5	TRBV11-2	ASSLWGVGETQY
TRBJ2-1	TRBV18	ASSPRGATPYNEQF
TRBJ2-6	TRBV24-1	ATSGGEGRNSGANVLT
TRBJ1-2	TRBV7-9	ASSRDSGGFGYT
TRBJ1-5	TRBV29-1	SVAWGGNQPQH
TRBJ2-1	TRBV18	ASSPIREINEQF
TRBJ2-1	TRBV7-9	ASAGSSYNEQF
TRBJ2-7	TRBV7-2	ASSNGDTFPDYEQY
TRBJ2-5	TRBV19	ASSIGLTSGPQETQY
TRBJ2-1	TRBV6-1	ASSESWRGGNEQF
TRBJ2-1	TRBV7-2	ASSSPPGGILNEQF
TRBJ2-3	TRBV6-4	ASSDSQGDTQY
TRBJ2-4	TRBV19	ASSIRENIQY
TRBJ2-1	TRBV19	ASSRRAGVIFNEQF
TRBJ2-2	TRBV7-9	ASSLGANTGELF
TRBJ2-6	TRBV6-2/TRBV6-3	ASSYPTDRIPSGANVLT
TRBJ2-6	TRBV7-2	ASSPQGSGANVLT
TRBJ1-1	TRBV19	ASSIVPWNTEAF
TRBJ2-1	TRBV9	ASSDRLAGVYNEQF
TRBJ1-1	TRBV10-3	AISESTVNTEAF